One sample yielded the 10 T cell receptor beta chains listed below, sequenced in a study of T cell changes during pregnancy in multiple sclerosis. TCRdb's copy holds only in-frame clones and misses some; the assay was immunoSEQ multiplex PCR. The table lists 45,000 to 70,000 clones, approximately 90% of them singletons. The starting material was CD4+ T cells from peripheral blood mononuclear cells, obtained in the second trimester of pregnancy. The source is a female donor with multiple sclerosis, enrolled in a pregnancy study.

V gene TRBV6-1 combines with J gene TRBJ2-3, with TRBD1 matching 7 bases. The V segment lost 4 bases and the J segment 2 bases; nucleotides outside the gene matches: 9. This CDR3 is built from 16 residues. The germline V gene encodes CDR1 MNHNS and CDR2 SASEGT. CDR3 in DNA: TGTGCCAGCAGTGCGACAGGACAGGTAAACACAGATACGCAGTATTTT. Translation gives CASSATGQVNTDTQYF.

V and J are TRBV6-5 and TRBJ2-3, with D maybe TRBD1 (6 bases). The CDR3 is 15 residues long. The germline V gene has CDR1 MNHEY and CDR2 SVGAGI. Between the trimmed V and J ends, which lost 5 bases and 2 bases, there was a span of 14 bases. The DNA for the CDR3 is TGTGCCAGCAGTGTCGACAGGTCCCCCACAGATACGCAGTATTTT. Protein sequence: CASSVDRSPTDTQYF.

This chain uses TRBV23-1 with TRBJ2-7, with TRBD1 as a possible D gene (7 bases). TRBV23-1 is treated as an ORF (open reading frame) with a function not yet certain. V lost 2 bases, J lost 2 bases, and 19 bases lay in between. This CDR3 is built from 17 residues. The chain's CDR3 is CASSQQSRGDKAYEQYF. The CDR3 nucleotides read TGCGCCAGCAGTCAACAGTCCAGGGGGGACAAGGCCTACGAGCAGTACTTC.

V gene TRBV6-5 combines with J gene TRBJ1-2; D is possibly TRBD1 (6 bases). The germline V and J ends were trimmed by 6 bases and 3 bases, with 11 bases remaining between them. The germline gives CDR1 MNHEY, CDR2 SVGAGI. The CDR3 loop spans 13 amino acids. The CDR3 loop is CASRGGQYYGYTF. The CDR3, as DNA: TGTGCCAGCAGAGGCGGACAGTACTATGGCTACACCTTC.

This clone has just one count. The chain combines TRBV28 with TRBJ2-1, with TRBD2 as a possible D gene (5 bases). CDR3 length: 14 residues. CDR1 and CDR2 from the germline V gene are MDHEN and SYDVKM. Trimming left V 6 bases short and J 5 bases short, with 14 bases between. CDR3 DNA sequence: TGTGCCAGCAGCCTAGCCGACTTGCACAATGAGCAGTTCTTC. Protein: CASSLADLHNEQFF. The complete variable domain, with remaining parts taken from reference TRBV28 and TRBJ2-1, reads DVKVTQSSRYLVKRTGEKVFLECVQDMDHENMFWYRQDPGLGLRLIYFSYDVKMKEKGDIPEGYSVSREKKERFSLILESASTNQTSMYLCASSLADLHNEQFFGPGTRLTVL.

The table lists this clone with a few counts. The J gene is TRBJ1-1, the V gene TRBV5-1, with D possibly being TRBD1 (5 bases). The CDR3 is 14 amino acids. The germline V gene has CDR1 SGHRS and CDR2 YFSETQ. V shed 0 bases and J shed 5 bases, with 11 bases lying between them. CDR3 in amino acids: CASSLGAQVTEAFF. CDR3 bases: TGCGCCAGCAGCTTGGGAGCACAGGTTACTGAAGCTTTCTTT.

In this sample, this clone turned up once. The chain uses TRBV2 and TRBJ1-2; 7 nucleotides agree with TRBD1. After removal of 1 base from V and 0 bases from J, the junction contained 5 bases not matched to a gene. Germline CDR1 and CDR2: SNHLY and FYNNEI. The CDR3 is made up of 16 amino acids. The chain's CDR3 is CASSEGFGTANYGYTF. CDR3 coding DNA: TGTGCCAGCAGTGAAGGTTTCGGGACAGCTAACTATGGCTACACCTTC.

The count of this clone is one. The CDR3 nucleotides read TGCAGCGTTGGGCGTAGCACCTACGAGCAGTACTTC. Protein sequence: CSVGRSTYEQYF. The chain carries TRBV29-1 and TRBJ2-7; D not resolved. V lost 4 bases to trimming and J lost 2 bases, with 9 bases between them. Per the germline V gene, CDR1 is SQVTM and CDR2 is ANQGSEA. CDR3 size: 12 residues.

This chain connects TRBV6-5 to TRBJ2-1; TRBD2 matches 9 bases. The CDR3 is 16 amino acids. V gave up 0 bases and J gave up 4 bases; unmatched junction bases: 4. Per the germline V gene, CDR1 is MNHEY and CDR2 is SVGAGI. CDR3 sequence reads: CASSYSRLAAYNEQFF. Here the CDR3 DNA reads TGTGCCAGCAGTTACTCGAGACTAGCGGCTTACAATGAGCAGTTCTTC.

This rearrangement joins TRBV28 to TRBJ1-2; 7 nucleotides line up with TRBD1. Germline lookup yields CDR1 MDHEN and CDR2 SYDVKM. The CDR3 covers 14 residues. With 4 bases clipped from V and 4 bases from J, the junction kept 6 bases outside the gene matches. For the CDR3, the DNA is TGTGCCAGCAGTTCAACGCGGGACAGCTATGGCTACACCTTC. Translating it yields CASSSTRDSYGYTF.